The following is a T cell receptor beta chain sequence with its context. Its antigen is as yet unknown. The V gene lost 0 bases and the J gene lost 2 bases, with 8 bases spanning the gap. CDR3 size: 14 residues. Germline CDR1 SGHNT, CDR2 YYREEE (reference sequence). Depending on availability, patient cells were bead-separated fractions or unselected PBMC. The data were taken from a study of STAT5B mutations in CD4+ large granular lymphocyte leukemia. Assay: immunoSEQ multiplex PCR; the TCRdb copy retains only in-frame clones and omits some. This table has more than 6,000 clones, roughly 70% appearing once. Whole-study findings and limits: Top patient clones used TRBV06 genes more often: 8/27 versus 2/35 in controls.

This chain joins TRBV5-4 and TRBJ1-1, with D unclear. The source is a woman between 65 and 79 years old with CD4+ T-cell large granular lymphocyte leukemia. Material: PBMCs. DNA for the CDR3: TGTGCCAGCAGCTTGGTTGCGGCTAACACTGAAGCTTTCTTT. Protein product: CASSLVAANTEAFF.